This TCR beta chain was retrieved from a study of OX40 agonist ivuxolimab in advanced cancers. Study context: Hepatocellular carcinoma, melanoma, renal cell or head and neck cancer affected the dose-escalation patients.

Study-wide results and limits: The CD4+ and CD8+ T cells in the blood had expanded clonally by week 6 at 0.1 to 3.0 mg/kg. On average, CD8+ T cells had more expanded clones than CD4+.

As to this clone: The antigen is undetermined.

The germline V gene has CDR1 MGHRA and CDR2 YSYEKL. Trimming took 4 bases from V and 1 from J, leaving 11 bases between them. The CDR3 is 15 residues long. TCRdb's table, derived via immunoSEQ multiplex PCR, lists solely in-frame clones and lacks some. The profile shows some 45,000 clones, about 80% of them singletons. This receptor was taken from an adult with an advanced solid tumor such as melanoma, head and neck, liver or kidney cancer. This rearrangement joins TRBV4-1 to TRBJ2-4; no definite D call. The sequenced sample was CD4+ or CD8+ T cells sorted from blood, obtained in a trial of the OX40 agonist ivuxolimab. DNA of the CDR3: TGCGCCAGCAGCCTCATAGCTGGGGCCAAAAACATTCAGTACTTC. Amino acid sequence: CASSLIAGAKNIQYF.